This T cell receptor beta chain was recorded in a study of T cell responses to AZD1222 COVID-19 vaccine. As for this clone: Its matching antigen is unknown.

Study results and caveats: Clonal diversity was possibly underestimated; the donors were predominantly white British and more often female. The study reported that nearly half of spike-specific TCRs target unmutated variant regions.

V trimming: 3 bases; J trimming: 3 bases; junction bases outside the gene matches: 12. The CDR3 sequence is 17 residues long. The V gene's germline CDR1 is PRHDT and CDR2 FYEKMQ (reference sequence). The table came from immunoSEQ multiplex PCR; TCRdb's copy has only in-frame clones and leaves some out. The sample lists about 120,000 clones; 70% to 85% were seen once. The specimen comprised peripheral blood, sampled on day 0 of AZD1222 vaccination. The TCR was taken from an adult in good health. The V call is TRBV13, the J call TRBJ2-5, with 8 bases lining up with TRBD2. The DNA for the CDR3 is TGTGCCAGCAGCTTCGGTAGTGGCGGGGGGTACAAAGAGACCCAGTACTTC. It is translated as CASSFGSGGGYKETQYF.